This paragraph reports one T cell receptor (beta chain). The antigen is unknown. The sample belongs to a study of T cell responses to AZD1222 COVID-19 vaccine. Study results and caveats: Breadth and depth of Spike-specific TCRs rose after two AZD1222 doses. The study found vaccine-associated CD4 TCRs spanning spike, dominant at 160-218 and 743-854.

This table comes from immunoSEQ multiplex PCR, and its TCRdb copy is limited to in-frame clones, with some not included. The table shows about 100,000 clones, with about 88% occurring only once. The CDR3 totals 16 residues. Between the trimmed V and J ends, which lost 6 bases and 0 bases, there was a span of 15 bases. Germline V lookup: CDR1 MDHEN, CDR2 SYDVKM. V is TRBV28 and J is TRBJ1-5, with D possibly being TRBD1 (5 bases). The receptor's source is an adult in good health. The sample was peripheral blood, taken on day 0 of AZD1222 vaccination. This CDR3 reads CASRRGTDYSNQPQHF. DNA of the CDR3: TGTGCCAGCAGGCGAGGGACGGACTATAGCAATCAGCCCCAGCATTTT.